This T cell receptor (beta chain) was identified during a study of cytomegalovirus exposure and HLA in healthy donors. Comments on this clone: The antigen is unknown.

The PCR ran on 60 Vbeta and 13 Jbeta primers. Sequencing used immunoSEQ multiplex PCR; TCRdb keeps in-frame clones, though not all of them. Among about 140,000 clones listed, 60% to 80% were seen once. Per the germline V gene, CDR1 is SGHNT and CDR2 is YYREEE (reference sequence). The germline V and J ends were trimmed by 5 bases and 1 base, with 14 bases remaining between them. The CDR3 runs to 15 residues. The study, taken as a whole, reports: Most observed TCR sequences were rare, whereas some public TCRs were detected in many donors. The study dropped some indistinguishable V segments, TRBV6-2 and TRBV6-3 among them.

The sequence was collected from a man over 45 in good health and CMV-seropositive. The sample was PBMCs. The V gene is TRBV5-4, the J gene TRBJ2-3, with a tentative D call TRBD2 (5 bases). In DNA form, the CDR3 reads TGTGCCAGCAGACACGCCGCGCGGGGCACAGATACGCAGTATTTT. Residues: CASRHAARGTDTQYF.